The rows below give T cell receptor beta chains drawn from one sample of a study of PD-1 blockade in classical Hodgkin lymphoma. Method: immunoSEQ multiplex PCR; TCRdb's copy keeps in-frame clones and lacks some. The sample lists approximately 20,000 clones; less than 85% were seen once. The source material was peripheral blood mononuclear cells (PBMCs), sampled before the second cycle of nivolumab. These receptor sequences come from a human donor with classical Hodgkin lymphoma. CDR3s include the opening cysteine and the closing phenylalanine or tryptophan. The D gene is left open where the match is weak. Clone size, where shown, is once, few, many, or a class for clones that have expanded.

CDR3nt: TGTGCCAGCAGTTTGAGGGCTCGGGAGACCCAGTACTTC; CDR3aa: CASSLRARETQYF; d_gene: NA; abundance: NA; v_gene: TRBV28; j_gene: TRBJ2-5
CDR3nt: TGTGCCAGCAAAACTAGCCAGGCCGGGGAGCTGTTTTTT; CDR3aa: CASKTSQAGELFF; d_gene: NA; abundance: NA; v_gene: TRBV6-1; j_gene: TRBJ2-2
CDR3nt: TGCGCCAGCAGCCAAGATAGTGTAGCGGCCTACTACAATGAGCAGTTCTTC; CDR3aa: CASSQDSVAAYYNEQFF; d_gene: NA; abundance: NA; v_gene: TRBV4-1; j_gene: TRBJ2-1
CDR3nt: TGCGCCAGCAGCCCTGGACAGGGCGCAGATACGCAGTATTTT; CDR3aa: CASSPGQGADTQYF; d_gene: TRBD1; abundance: NA; v_gene: TRBV5-1; j_gene: TRBJ2-3
CDR3nt: TGTGCCAGCAGCCCCGCCCCGGTAGCGAGTGTGCAGTATTTT; CDR3aa: CASSPAPVASVQYF; d_gene: NA; abundance: NA; v_gene: TRBV9; j_gene: TRBJ2-3
CDR3nt: TGTGCCAGCAGCTTTTCGGACCGTGGCTACACCTTC; CDR3aa: CASSFSDRGYTF; d_gene: NA; abundance: NA; v_gene: TRBV7-9; j_gene: TRBJ1-2
CDR3nt: TGTGCCAGCAGTTTTGGGTCTGGAAACACCATATATTTT; CDR3aa: CASSFGSGNTIYF; d_gene: NA; abundance: NA; v_gene: TRBV28; j_gene: TRBJ1-3
CDR3nt: TGTGCCAGCTCACCTGGCGGCAGGGGAGGCTACGAGCAGTACTTC; CDR3aa: CASSPGGRGGYEQYF; d_gene: NA; abundance: NA; v_gene: TRBV18; j_gene: TRBJ2-7
CDR3nt: TGTGCCAGCAGCCGACGAGGGGGGCTAGCGGGAGTCAATGAGCAGTTCTTC; CDR3aa: CASSRRGGLAGVNEQFF; d_gene: TRBD2; abundance: few; v_gene: TRBV7-9; j_gene: TRBJ2-1
CDR3nt: TGTGCCAGCAGTGGTTCGCTGTCCAGGGGATCGGATACGCAGTATTTT; CDR3aa: CASSGSLSRGSDTQYF; d_gene: NA; abundance: NA; v_gene: TRBV6-1; j_gene: TRBJ2-3
CDR3nt: TGTGCCAGCAGCGCGGGACAGCTTAACTATGGCTACACCTTC; CDR3aa: CASSAGQLNYGYTF; d_gene: TRBD1; abundance: NA; v_gene: TRBV7-8; j_gene: TRBJ1-2
CDR3nt: TGTGCCAGCAGTGAATTCCCAGTCTCTGGAAACACCATATATTTT; CDR3aa: CASSEFPVSGNTIYF; d_gene: NA; abundance: few; v_gene: TRBV6-1; j_gene: TRBJ1-3
CDR3nt: TGTGCCAGCCGACCCGGGGGAGGCCTCGAGCAGTACTTC; CDR3aa: CASRPGGGLEQYF; d_gene: NA; abundance: NA; v_gene: TRBV6-1; j_gene: TRBJ2-7
CDR3nt: TGTGCCAGTAGTAAAGGGAACTTCTATGGCTACACCTTC; CDR3aa: CASSKGNFYGYTF; d_gene: NA; abundance: NA; v_gene: TRBV19; j_gene: TRBJ1-2
CDR3nt: TGTGCCAGCAGCTTTATTTTTGCCGGGGAGCTGTTTTTT; CDR3aa: CASSFIFAGELFF; d_gene: NA; abundance: NA; v_gene: TRBV5-3; j_gene: TRBJ2-2
CDR3nt: TGCAGCGTTACAGCCGGCTTGAACACTGAAGCTTTCTTT; CDR3aa: CSVTAGLNTEAFF; d_gene: NA; abundance: NA; v_gene: TRBV29-1; j_gene: TRBJ1-1
CDR3nt: TGTGCCAGCAGCTTAGAGGGTACGCAGTATTTT; CDR3aa: CASSLEGTQYF; d_gene: NA; abundance: NA; v_gene: TRBV7-9; j_gene: TRBJ2-3
CDR3nt: TGTGCCAGCAGCCCAATCGGAGACAGGCCTCAGCCCCAGCATTTT; CDR3aa: CASSPIGDRPQPQHF; d_gene: NA; abundance: NA; v_gene: TRBV25-1; j_gene: TRBJ1-5
CDR3nt: TGTGCCAGCAGTTACCCTGGACAGATGAGCTCCTACGAGCAGTACTTC; CDR3aa: CASSYPGQMSSYEQYF; d_gene: NA; abundance: NA; v_gene: TRBV6-6; j_gene: TRBJ2-7
CDR3nt: TGTGCCAGCAGCCTGGCTTTCGGTTTCGGTCCCACAGATACGCAGTATTTT; CDR3aa: CASSLAFGFGPTDTQYF; d_gene: NA; abundance: NA; v_gene: TRBV28; j_gene: TRBJ2-3
CDR3nt: TGTGCCAGCAGTTTTCTACATTCCACAGATACGCAGTATTTT; CDR3aa: CASSFLHSTDTQYF; d_gene: NA; abundance: NA; v_gene: TRBV28; j_gene: TRBJ2-3
CDR3nt: TGCAGCGTTGAAGAAGGGCTAGCGGGAGTCGAGCAGTACTTC; CDR3aa: CSVEEGLAGVEQYF; d_gene: TRBD2; abundance: NA; v_gene: TRBV29-1; j_gene: TRBJ2-7
CDR3nt: TGTGCCAGCTCCCCGAGGGTCTCTGGGGCCAACGTCCTGACTTTC; CDR3aa: CASSPRVSGANVLTF; d_gene: NA; abundance: NA; v_gene: TRBV18; j_gene: TRBJ2-6
CDR3nt: TGCGCCAGCAGCCAGCTAGCGGGTGGATGGGGGGATGAGCAGTTCTTC; CDR3aa: CASSQLAGGWGDEQFF; d_gene: TRBD2; abundance: NA; v_gene: TRBV4-1; j_gene: TRBJ2-1
CDR3nt: TGTGCCAGCTCACCTGGACAGGGAGAGAAAGAGACCCAGTACTTC; CDR3aa: CASSPGQGEKETQYF; d_gene: TRBD1; abundance: NA; v_gene: TRBV18; j_gene: TRBJ2-5
CDR3nt: TGCAGCGTTGAAGGCACTAGAAGTGGATACAATGAGCAGTTCTTC; CDR3aa: CSVEGTRSGYNEQFF; d_gene: NA; abundance: NA; v_gene: TRBV29-1; j_gene: TRBJ2-1
CDR3nt: TGTGCCAGCAGCTTAGCTACTAGCGGGAGTAGGGCGGAGACCCAGTACTTC; CDR3aa: CASSLATSGSRAETQYF; d_gene: TRBD2; abundance: NA; v_gene: TRBV11-2; j_gene: TRBJ2-5
CDR3nt: TGTGCCATCAGACTAGCGGGAGTGGCCGGGGAGCAGTACTTC; CDR3aa: CAIRLAGVAGEQYF; d_gene: TRBD2; abundance: few; v_gene: TRBV10-3; j_gene: TRBJ2-7
CDR3nt: TGTGCCATCATGGCGGACTCCTACGAGCAGTACTTC; CDR3aa: CAIMADSYEQYF; d_gene: NA; abundance: NA; v_gene: TRBV10-3; j_gene: TRBJ2-7
CDR3nt: TGTGCCAGCAGTTCCATGGCCGGGACAGGGACAAATGAGCAGTTCTTC; CDR3aa: CASSSMAGTGTNEQFF; d_gene: TRBD1; abundance: NA; v_gene: TRBV6-5; j_gene: TRBJ2-1
CDR3nt: TGTGCCAGTAGTATAGAGGGATATAGCAATCAGCCCCAGCATTTT; CDR3aa: CASSIEGYSNQPQHF; d_gene: NA; abundance: NA; v_gene: TRBV19; j_gene: TRBJ1-5
CDR3nt: TGTGCCAGCAGTTTATGGACAGGGGGGAACAATGAGCAGTTCTTC; CDR3aa: CASSLWTGGNNEQFF; d_gene: TRBD1; abundance: NA; v_gene: TRBV28; j_gene: TRBJ2-1
CDR3nt: TGTGCCAGCACGATTACCCCGAACACCGGGGAGCTGTTTTTT; CDR3aa: CASTITPNTGELFF; d_gene: NA; abundance: NA; v_gene: TRBV6-1; j_gene: TRBJ2-2
CDR3nt: TGTGCCAGTAGTGGTCTAAACAATGAGCAGTTCTTC; CDR3aa: CASSGLNNEQFF; d_gene: NA; abundance: once; v_gene: TRBV19; j_gene: TRBJ2-1
CDR3nt: TGCGCCAGCAGCGGTGCTGGGGTTGAGAAAAAGACCCAGTACTTC; CDR3aa: CASSGAGVEKKTQYF; d_gene: NA; abundance: NA; v_gene: TRBV5-1; j_gene: TRBJ2-5
CDR3nt: TGTGCCAGCAGTTTATCACAGGGGACGCCGACCTACGAGCAGTACTTC; CDR3aa: CASSLSQGTPTYEQYF; d_gene: TRBD1; abundance: NA; v_gene: TRBV27; j_gene: TRBJ2-7
CDR3nt: TGTGCCAGCTCACCGGATCGGGAGACCCAGTACTTC; CDR3aa: CASSPDRETQYF; d_gene: NA; abundance: NA; v_gene: TRBV18; j_gene: TRBJ2-5
CDR3nt: TGTGCCAGCTCACCACACGACGGGGATACGCAGTATTTT; CDR3aa: CASSPHDGDTQYF; d_gene: NA; abundance: once; v_gene: TRBV18; j_gene: TRBJ2-3
CDR3nt: TGTGCCAGCAGCTTAGCAAACTATCTAGCGGGAGCTCGAGAGCAGTTCTTC; CDR3aa: CASSLANYLAGAREQFF; d_gene: TRBD2; abundance: NA; v_gene: TRBV7-6; j_gene: TRBJ2-1
CDR3nt: TGTGCCAGTAGTATCAAGGGACTAGCGGGTTTTTCCTACGAGCAGTACTTC; CDR3aa: CASSIKGLAGFSYEQYF; d_gene: TRBD2; abundance: once; v_gene: TRBV19; j_gene: TRBJ2-7
CDR3nt: TGTGCCAGCAGTTTATATTCACAGACAGCTAGCTATGGCTACACCTTC; CDR3aa: CASSLYSQTASYGYTF; d_gene: NA; abundance: NA; v_gene: TRBV28; j_gene: TRBJ1-2
CDR3nt: TGTGCCAGCAGCTTAGTCCCCGGGAGGGCGTCTGAATACGAGCAGTACTTC; CDR3aa: CASSLVPGRASEYEQYF; d_gene: TRBD2; abundance: NA; v_gene: TRBV7-2; j_gene: TRBJ2-7
CDR3nt: TGTGCCAGCTCACCACCCTCTAGCGGATCCTACGAGCAGTACTTC; CDR3aa: CASSPPSSGSYEQYF; d_gene: TRBD2; abundance: NA; v_gene: TRBV18; j_gene: TRBJ2-7
CDR3nt: TGTGCCAGCAGCTTAAGGACAGCGAAAGCCAAAAACATTCAGTACTTC; CDR3aa: CASSLRTAKAKNIQYF; d_gene: NA; abundance: NA; v_gene: TRBV7-3; j_gene: TRBJ2-4
CDR3nt: TGTGCCAGCAGCCGGGACACCACAGGGCAGTACTTC; CDR3aa: CASSRDTTGQYF; d_gene: NA; abundance: NA; v_gene: TRBV14; j_gene: TRBJ2-7
CDR3nt: TGTGCCAGCAGCTTAGGAGGGGCAGGTAGGCTTAGCAATCAGCCCCAGCATTTT; CDR3aa: CASSLGGAGRLSNQPQHF; d_gene: NA; abundance: NA; v_gene: TRBV7-9; j_gene: TRBJ1-5
CDR3nt: TGTGCCAGCAGCCCGAGGGGGGCGGGAGTCTACAATGAGCAGTTCTTC; CDR3aa: CASSPRGAGVYNEQFF; d_gene: NA; abundance: NA; v_gene: TRBV9; j_gene: TRBJ2-1
CDR3nt: TGTGCCAGCAGTTTGACCCAGAACGCTAATGAAAAACTGTTTTTT; CDR3aa: CASSLTQNANEKLFF; d_gene: NA; abundance: NA; v_gene: TRBV6-6; j_gene: TRBJ1-4
CDR3nt: TGTGCCAGCAGCACAATCGACTTTAGCACAGATACGCAGTATTTT; CDR3aa: CASSTIDFSTDTQYF; d_gene: NA; abundance: NA; v_gene: TRBV7-9; j_gene: TRBJ2-3
CDR3nt: TGTGCCAGTAGTTCCCCCCGACAGGGGTTCGAGCAGTACTTC; CDR3aa: CASSSPRQGFEQYF; d_gene: TRBD1; abundance: once; v_gene: TRBV19; j_gene: TRBJ2-7
CDR3nt: TGTGCCAGCAGCCTAAACAGGGGACCTCGGTATGGCTACACCTTC; CDR3aa: CASSLNRGPRYGYTF; d_gene: TRBD1; abundance: NA; v_gene: TRBV14; j_gene: TRBJ1-2
CDR3nt: TGTGCCAGCAGTCCAGCCTCAGGTCGAGGTGGGGCCAACGTCCTGACTTTC; CDR3aa: CASSPASGRGGANVLTF; d_gene: NA; abundance: once; v_gene: TRBV27; j_gene: TRBJ2-6
CDR3nt: TGTGCCAGCAGTTCCTTTAGCTCCTACGAGCAGTACTTC; CDR3aa: CASSSFSSYEQYF; d_gene: NA; abundance: once; v_gene: TRBV27; j_gene: TRBJ2-7
CDR3nt: TGTGCCAGCAGCGTAGGATGGACTAGCGACGAAGAGACCCAGTACTTC; CDR3aa: CASSVGWTSDEETQYF; d_gene: TRBD2; abundance: NA; v_gene: TRBV9; j_gene: TRBJ2-5